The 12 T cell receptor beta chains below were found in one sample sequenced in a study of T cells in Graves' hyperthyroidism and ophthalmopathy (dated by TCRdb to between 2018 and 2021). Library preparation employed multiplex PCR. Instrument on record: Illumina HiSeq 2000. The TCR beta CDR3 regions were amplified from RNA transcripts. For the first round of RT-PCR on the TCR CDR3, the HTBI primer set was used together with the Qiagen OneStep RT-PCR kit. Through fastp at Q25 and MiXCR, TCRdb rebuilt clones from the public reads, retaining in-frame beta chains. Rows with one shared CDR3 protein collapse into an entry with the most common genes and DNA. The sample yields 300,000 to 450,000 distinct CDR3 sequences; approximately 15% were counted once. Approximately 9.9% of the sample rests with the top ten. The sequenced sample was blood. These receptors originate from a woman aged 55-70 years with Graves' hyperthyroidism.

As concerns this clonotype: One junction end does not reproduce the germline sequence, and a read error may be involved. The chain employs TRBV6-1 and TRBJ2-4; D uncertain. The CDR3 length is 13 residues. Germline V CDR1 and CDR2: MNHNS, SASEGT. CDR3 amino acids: CASSEPPNNIQYF. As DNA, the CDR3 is TGTGCCAGCAGTGAACCTCCCAACAACATTCAGTACTTC.

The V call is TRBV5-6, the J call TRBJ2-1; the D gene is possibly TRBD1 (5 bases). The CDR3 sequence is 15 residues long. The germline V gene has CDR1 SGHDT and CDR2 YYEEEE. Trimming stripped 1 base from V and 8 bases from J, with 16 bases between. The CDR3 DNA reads TGTGCCAGCAGCTTGCTAGGGGCCCCAGACCATGAGCAGTTCTTC. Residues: CASSLLGAPDHEQFF. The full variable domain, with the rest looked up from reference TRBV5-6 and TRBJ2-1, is DAGVTQSPTHLIKTRGQQVTLRCSPKSGHDTVSWYQQALGQGPQFIFQYYEEEERQRGNFPDRFSGHQFPNYSSELNVNALLLGDSALYLCASSLLGAPDHEQFFGPGTRLTVL.

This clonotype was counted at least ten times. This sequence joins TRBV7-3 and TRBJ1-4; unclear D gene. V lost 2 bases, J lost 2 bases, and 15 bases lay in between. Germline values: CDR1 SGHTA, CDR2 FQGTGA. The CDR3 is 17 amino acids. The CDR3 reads CASSLRTETATNEKLFF. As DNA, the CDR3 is TGTGCCAGCAGCTTACGGACGGAGACTGCGACTAATGAAAAACTGTTTTTT.

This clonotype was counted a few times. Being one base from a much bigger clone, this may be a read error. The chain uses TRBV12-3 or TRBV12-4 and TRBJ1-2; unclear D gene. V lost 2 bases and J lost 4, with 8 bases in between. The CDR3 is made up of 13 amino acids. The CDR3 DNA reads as TGTGCCAGCAGTTTAAGTCTTAGCTATGGCTACACCTTC. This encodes CASSLSLSYGYTF.

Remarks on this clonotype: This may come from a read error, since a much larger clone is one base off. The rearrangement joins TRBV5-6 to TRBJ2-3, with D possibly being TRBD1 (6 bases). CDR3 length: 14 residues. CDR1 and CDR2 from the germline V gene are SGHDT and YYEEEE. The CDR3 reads CASSLGGVTDAQYF. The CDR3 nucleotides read TGTGCCAGCAGCTTAGGGGGAGTGACAGATGCGCAGTATTTT. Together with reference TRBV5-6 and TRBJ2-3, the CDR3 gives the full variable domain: DAGVTQSPTHLIKTRGQQVTLRCSPKSGHDTVSWYQQALGQGPQFIFQYYEEEERQRGNFPDRFSGHQFPNYSSELNVNALLLGDSALYLCASSLGGVTDAQYFGPGTRLTVL.

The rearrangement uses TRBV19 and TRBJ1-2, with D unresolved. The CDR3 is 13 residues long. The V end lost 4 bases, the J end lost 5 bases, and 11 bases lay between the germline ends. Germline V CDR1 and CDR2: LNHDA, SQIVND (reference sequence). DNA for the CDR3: TGTGCCAGTAGTAAGCCGGCGGGGTATGGCTACACCTTC. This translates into CASSKPAGYGYTF.

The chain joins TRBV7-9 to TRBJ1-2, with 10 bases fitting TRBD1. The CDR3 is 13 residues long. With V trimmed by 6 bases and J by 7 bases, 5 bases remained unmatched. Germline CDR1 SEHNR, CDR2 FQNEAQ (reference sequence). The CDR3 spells CASRGQGNLGYTF. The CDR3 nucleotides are TGTGCCAGCAGGGGACAGGGGAACCTTGGCTACACCTTC.

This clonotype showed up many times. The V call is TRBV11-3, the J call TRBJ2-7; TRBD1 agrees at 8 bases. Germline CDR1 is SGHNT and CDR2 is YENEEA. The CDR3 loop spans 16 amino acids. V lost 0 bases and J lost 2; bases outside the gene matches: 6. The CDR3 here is CASSLERSGGTYEQYF. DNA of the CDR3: TGTGCCAGCAGCTTAGAGCGATCAGGGGGCACCTACGAGCAGTACTTC. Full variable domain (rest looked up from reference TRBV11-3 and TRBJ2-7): EAGVVQSPRYKIIEKKQPVAFWCNPISGHNTLYWYLQNLGQGPELLIRYENEEAVDDSQLPKDRFSAERLKGVDSTLKIQPAELGDSAVYLCASSLERSGGTYEQYFGPGTRLTVT.

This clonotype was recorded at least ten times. For the CDR3, the DNA is TGTGCCAGCACACCCGGCGGGACCCCGGGCAGGGAGACCCAGTACTTC. Its translation: CASTPGGTPGRETQYF. This sequence joins TRBV28 and TRBJ2-5; perhaps TRBD2 as D (6 bases). CDR3 length: 16 amino acids. Germline CDR1 MDHEN, CDR2 SYDVKM. Deletions cut 7 bases from V and 5 bases from J, with 23 bases between. The whole variable domain, remainder taken from reference TRBV28 and TRBJ2-5, is DVKVTQSSRYLVKRTGEKVFLECVQDMDHENMFWYRQDPGLGLRLIYFSYDVKMKEKGDIPEGYSVSREKKERFSLILESASTNQTSMYLCASTPGGTPGRETQYFGPGTRLLVL.

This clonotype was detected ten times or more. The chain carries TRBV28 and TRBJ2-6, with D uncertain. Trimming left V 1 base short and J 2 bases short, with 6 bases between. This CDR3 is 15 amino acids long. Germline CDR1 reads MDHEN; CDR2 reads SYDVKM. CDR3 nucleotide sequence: TGTGCCAGCAGTTTATCGGTGGCTGGGGCCAACGTCCTGACTTTC. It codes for CASSLSVAGANVLTF.

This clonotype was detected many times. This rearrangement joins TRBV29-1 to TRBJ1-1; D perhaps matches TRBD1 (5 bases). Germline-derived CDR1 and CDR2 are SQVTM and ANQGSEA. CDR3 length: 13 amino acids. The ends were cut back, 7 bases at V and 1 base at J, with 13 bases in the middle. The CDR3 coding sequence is TGCAGCGCCAGGGCGTCCGAGAACACTGAAGCTTTCTTT. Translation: CSARASENTEAFF.

CDR3 sequence reads: CASSSSGLAGGLYIQYF. The CDR3 nucleotides read TGTGCCAGCAGTTCCTCCGGACTAGCGGGAGGGCTTTACATTCAGTACTTC. The chain is built from TRBV27 and TRBJ2-4, with 15 bases that match TRBD2. V was pared by 4 bases and J by 8 bases, with 9 bases of the junction left unmatched. This CDR3 spans 17 amino acids. Germline lookup yields CDR1 MNHEY and CDR2 SMNVEV (reference sequence).